The present entry profiles one T cell receptor beta chain with its context. Antigen unknown. Since a far larger clone is one base different, this is likely a read error. The data derive from a study of prognosis after radiotherapy for stage I lung cancer. Study findings and constraints: Among patients who developed distant metastases, Shannon entropy after stereotactic body radiation therapy was lower.

With V trimmed by 5 bases and J by 10 bases, 9 bases remained unmatched. The CDR3 spans 14 residues. From germline, CDR1 is MRHNA and CDR2 SNTAGT. CDR3 of TCR beta was amplified from genomic DNA via a two-round multiplex PCR. Specific primers for each TRBV and TRBJ gene were what first-round PCR used. One entry per CDR3 protein, called by TCRdb with MiXCR from the multiplex PCR reads. The data show roughly 12,000 distinct CDR3 sequences, under 45% seen once. This chain connects TRBV6-4 to TRBJ1-5, with 9 bases lining up with TRBD1. The sample in question was PBMCs, obtained before or after stereotactic body radiation therapy (not recorded which). This TCR derives from a donor over 45 with non-small cell lung cancer. The CDR3 protein is CASSFGQGRHPQHF. Written as DNA, the CDR3 is TGTGCCAGCAGTTTCGGACAGGGGAGGCATCCCCAGCATTTT.